This T cell receptor (beta chain) comes out of a study of cytomegalovirus exposure and HLA in healthy donors. Points from the study as a whole: In the 90 to 150 validation repertoires, about 95% of cluster scores exceeded 0, per a later analysis.

After removal of 0 bases from V and 10 bases from J, the junction contained 9 bases not matched to a gene. The CDR3 runs to 14 residues. Germline V gives CDR1 SGHRS, CDR2 YFSETQ. As to this clone: Its antigen is not identified.

Generated by immunoSEQ multiplex PCR, the TCRdb table keeps only in-frame clones and is missing some. The profile shows 200,000 or so clones, around 88% of them singletons. The rearrangement joins TRBV5-1 to TRBJ1-1; 7 bases agree with TRBD1. The sample was PBMCs. The receptor was derived from a young woman in good health and CMV-seronegative. Here the CDR3 reads CASSLDRDSAAAFF. In nucleotides, the CDR3 is TGCGCCAGCAGCTTGGACCGGGACAGTGCAGCAGCTTTCTTT.